A single sample is the source of the 17 T cell receptor beta chains below, sequenced in a study of T cells in Graves' hyperthyroidism and ophthalmopathy. What was amplified from RNA transcripts were TCR beta CDR3 regions. Primed by the HTBI set, a first-round RT-PCR was run on the TCR CDR3. One entry per CDR3 protein, called by TCRdb with MiXCR from the multiplex PCR reads. The profile shows some 340,000 distinct CDR3 sequences, roughly 15% of them singletons. Sequenced: blood. The receptors here all came from a woman aged 40 to 50 with Graves' ophthalmopathy.

V usage is TRBV20-1 and J usage is TRBJ2-7; D may correspond to TRBD1 or TRBD2 (6 bases each). Trimming shortened V by 4 bases and J by 2 bases, and 9 bases separated the two germline ends. The germline CDR1 and CDR2 sequences are DFQATT and SNEGSKA (reference sequence). CDR3 length: 12 amino acids. The CDR3 region is CSAKGGPYEQYF. The CDR3 coding sequence is TGCAGTGCTAAGGGGGGACCCTACGAGCAGTACTTC.

This clonotype was recorded at least ten times. The chain is built from TRBV5-1 and TRBJ1-1, with D possibly TRBD1 on 6 matching bases. Between the trimmed V and J ends, which lost 0 bases and 3 bases, there was a span of 12 bases. There are 15 residues in the CDR3. Germline-derived CDR1 and CDR2 are SGHRS and YFSETQ. The CDR3 DNA reads TGCGCCAGCAGCTTGGGCCCGGGGGCGGACACTGAAGCTTTCTTT. Residues: CASSLGPGADTEAFF.

The table lists this clonotype with many counts. The chain links TRBV20-1 to TRBJ1-2; the D is unclear. This CDR3 spans 16 amino acids. Germline assignment: CDR1 DFQATT and CDR2 SNEGSKA (reference sequence). Trimming removed 0 bases from V and 4 bases from J, with 18 bases in between. The chain's CDR3 is CSARDMSAVSGYGYTF. CDR3 in DNA: TGCAGTGCTAGAGATATGTCGGCAGTAAGTGGCTATGGCTACACCTTC.

This clonotype was detected many times. The chain recombines TRBV28 with TRBJ1-2; possible D gene TRBD1, 6 bases. The V gene lost 1 base and the J gene lost 8 bases, with 11 bases spanning the gap. The CDR3 loop spans 13 amino acids. Looked up from germline, CDR1 is MDHEN and CDR2 is SYDVKM. CDR3 nucleotides: TGTGCCAGCAGTTTATCCCAGGGGCGGGGCTACACCTTC. Translating gives CASSLSQGRGYTF.

This clonotype was observed a few times. The chain carries TRBV7-9 and TRBJ2-3, with 7 bases lining up with TRBD1. V lost 5 bases, J lost 1 base, and 3 bases stayed unmatched. CDR1 and CDR2 from the germline V gene are SEHNR and FQNEAQ (reference sequence). CDR3 length equals 14 residues. DNA of the CDR3: TGTGCCAGCAGCCCGACAGGGCGCACAGATACGCAGTATTTT. Translating it yields CASSPTGRTDTQYF. Together with reference TRBV7-9 and TRBJ2-3, the CDR3 gives the full variable domain: DTGVSQNPRHKITKRGQNVTFRCDPISEHNRLYWYRQTLGQGPEFLTYFQNEAQLEKSRLLSDRFSAERPKGSFSTLEIQRTEQGDSAMYLCASSPTGRTDTQYFGPGTRLTVL.

The chain has TRBV18 and TRBJ2-7, with D uncertain. Germline CDR1 is KGHSH and CDR2 is LQKENI. V was trimmed by 3 bases and J by 4 bases, leaving 7 bases between them. The CDR3 contains 12 residues. CDR3 protein: CASSPERYEQYF. The CDR3 region has the DNA TGTGCCAGCTCACCGGAACGGTACGAGCAGTACTTC.

This clonotype showed up many times. The genes are TRBV28 and TRBJ2-4, with TRBD2 identical over 7 bases. V dropped 5 bases and J dropped 2; count of bases not matched to a gene: 18. Germline CDR1 and CDR2: MDHEN and SYDVKM. CDR3 length: 19 amino acids. CDR3 region: CASSRTRSSGKGTKNIQYF. Written as DNA, the CDR3 is TGTGCCAGCAGTCGCACAAGATCGAGCGGGAAGGGAACCAAAAACATTCAGTACTTC. The entire variable domain, with the rest obtained from reference TRBV28 and TRBJ2-4, is as follows: DVKVTQSSRYLVKRTGEKVFLECVQDMDHENMFWYRQDPGLGLRLIYFSYDVKMKEKGDIPEGYSVSREKKERFSLILESASTNQTSMYLCASSRTRSSGKGTKNIQYFGAGTRLSVL.

Ten or more counts support this clonotype. This chain joins TRBV27 and TRBJ1-4, with D maybe TRBD1 (6 bases). The V and J ends lost 5 bases and 8 bases respectively, with 15 bases between them. The CDR3 contains 14 residues. Germline V gives CDR1 MNHEY, CDR2 SMNVEV (reference sequence). This CDR3 reads CASSKQGLGEKLFF. CDR3 DNA sequence: TGTGCCAGCAGTAAACAGGGTCTAGGAGAAAAACTGTTTTTT.

This clonotype was counted a few times. V gene TRBV3-1 combines with J gene TRBJ2-3; possibly TRBD2 for D (6 bases). From germline, CDR1 is LGHDT and CDR2 YNNKEL (reference sequence). V shed 0 bases and J shed 4 bases, with 11 bases lying between them. The CDR3 totals 15 residues. The CDR3 sequence: CASSQDSGVSDTQYF. The CDR3 DNA follows: TGTGCCAGCAGCCAAGATAGCGGCGTATCAGATACGCAGTATTTT.

The chain joins TRBV2 to TRBJ2-2; D unresolved. Trimming took off 3 bases at V and 3 bases at J, with 11 bases between the two ends. The germline V gene has CDR1 SNHLY and CDR2 FYNNEI. This CDR3 has 15 amino acids. CDR3 amino acids: CASSDKDTHTGELFF. In DNA form, the CDR3 reads TGTGCCAGCAGTGATAAAGACACGCACACCGGGGAGCTGTTTTTT.

J is TRBJ1-6 and V is TRBV19; 8 bases agree with TRBD1. Unmatched junction bases numbered 0, after V lost 5 bases and J lost 6 bases. CDR3 size: 13 residues. Per germline, CDR1 LNHDA and CDR2 SQIVND (reference sequence). This CDR3 reads CASSDRGNSPLHF. CDR3 nucleotide sequence: TGTGCCAGTAGTGACAGGGGTAATTCACCCCTCCACTTT.

There are many counts of this clonotype. This rearrangement joins TRBV11-2 to TRBJ1-2; D unresolved. The CDR3 is 15 amino acids. The germline V and J ends were trimmed by 0 bases and 4 bases, with 12 bases remaining between them. CDR1 is SGHAT and CDR2 is FQNNGV in the germline V gene. The CDR3 spells CASSLDGRAGYGYTF. Here the CDR3 DNA reads TGTGCCAGCAGCTTAGATGGCCGGGCCGGCTATGGCTACACCTTC.

This clonotype was found a few times. The chain joins TRBV19 to TRBJ2-7; 7 nucleotides align to TRBD1. V lost 6 bases and J lost 2; bases outside the gene matches: 7. CDR1 LNHDA and CDR2 SQIVND come from the germline V gene (reference sequence). The CDR3 consists of 14 residues. The CDR3 loop is CASSPLQGTYEQYF. CDR3 DNA sequence: TGTGCCAGTAGCCCATTACAGGGGACCTACGAGCAGTACTTC.

This clonotype was found a few times. The chain recombines TRBV12-3 or TRBV12-4 with TRBJ2-2; D possibly matches TRBD1 or TRBD2 (7 bases each). This CDR3 region has 16 residues. V lost 6 bases to trimming and J lost 4 bases, with 18 bases between them. The CDR3 nucleotides are TGTGCCAGCAGCCCCTGGGAGGGGGCAGGCACCGGGGAGCTGTTTTTT. Translated: CASSPWEGAGTGELFF.

This clonotype was found many times. V is TRBV2 and J is TRBJ1-1; the match to TRBD1 covers 7 bases. With V trimmed by 2 bases and J by 0 bases, 15 bases remained unmatched. Germline V gene data show CDR1 as SNHLY and CDR2 as FYNNEI. The CDR3 covers 19 residues. CDR3 region: CASSEPGGGQPDMNTEAFF. The CDR3 nucleotides read TGTGCCAGCAGTGAACCAGGGGGGGGGCAACCCGACATGAACACTGAAGCTTTCTTT. Full variable domain (outside the CDR3, taken from reference TRBV2 and TRBJ1-1): EPEVTQTPSHQVTQMGQEVILRCVPISNHLYFYWYRQILGQKVEFLVSFYNNEISEKSEIFDDQFSVERPDGSNFTLKIRSTKLEDSAMYFCASSEPGGGQPDMNTEAFFGQGTRLTVV.

This clonotype was recorded many times. This chain connects TRBV28 to TRBJ2-1; the D gene could be TRBD1 or TRBD2 (5 bases each). This CDR3 is 13 amino acids long. V lost 7 bases and J lost 9, with 16 bases in between. The V gene's germline CDR1 is MDHEN and CDR2 SYDVKM. CDR3 in amino acids: CASTRTGAREQFF. The CDR3 region has the DNA TGTGCCAGCACCAGAACCGGGGCCCGTGAGCAGTTCTTC.

This clonotype has at least ten counts. The rearrangement uses TRBV6-1 and TRBJ1-2; unclear D gene. The ends were cut back, 2 bases at V and 0 bases at J, with 10 bases in the middle. The CDR3 covers 15 residues. Germline V CDR1 and CDR2: MNHNS, SASEGT. The CDR3 coding sequence is TGTGCCAGCAGTGAAAGCGGCGCTGCTAACTATGGCTACACCTTC. Translating it yields CASSESGAANYGYTF.